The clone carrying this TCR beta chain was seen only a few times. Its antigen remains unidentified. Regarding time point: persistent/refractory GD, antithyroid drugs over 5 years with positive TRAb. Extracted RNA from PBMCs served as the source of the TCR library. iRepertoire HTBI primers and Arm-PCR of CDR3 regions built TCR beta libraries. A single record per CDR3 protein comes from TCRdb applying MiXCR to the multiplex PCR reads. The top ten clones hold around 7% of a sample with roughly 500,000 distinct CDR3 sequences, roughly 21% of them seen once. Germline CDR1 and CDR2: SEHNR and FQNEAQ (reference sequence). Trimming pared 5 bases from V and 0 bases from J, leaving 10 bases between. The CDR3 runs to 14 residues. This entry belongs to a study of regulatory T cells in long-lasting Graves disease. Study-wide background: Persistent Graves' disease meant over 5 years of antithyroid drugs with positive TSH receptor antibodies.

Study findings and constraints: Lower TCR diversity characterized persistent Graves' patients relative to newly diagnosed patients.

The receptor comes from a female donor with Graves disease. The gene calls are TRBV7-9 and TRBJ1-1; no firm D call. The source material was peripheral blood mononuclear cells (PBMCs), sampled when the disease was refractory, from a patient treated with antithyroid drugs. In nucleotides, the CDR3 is TGTGCCAGCAGCCCGTGGAGACTGAACACTGAAGCTTTCTTT. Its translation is CASSPWRLNTEAFF. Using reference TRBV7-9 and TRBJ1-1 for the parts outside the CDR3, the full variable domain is DTGVSQNPRHKITKRGQNVTFRCDPISEHNRLYWYRQTLGQGPEFLTYFQNEAQLEKSRLLSDRFSAERPKGSFSTLEIQRTEQGDSAMYLCASSPWRLNTEAFFGQGTRLTVV.